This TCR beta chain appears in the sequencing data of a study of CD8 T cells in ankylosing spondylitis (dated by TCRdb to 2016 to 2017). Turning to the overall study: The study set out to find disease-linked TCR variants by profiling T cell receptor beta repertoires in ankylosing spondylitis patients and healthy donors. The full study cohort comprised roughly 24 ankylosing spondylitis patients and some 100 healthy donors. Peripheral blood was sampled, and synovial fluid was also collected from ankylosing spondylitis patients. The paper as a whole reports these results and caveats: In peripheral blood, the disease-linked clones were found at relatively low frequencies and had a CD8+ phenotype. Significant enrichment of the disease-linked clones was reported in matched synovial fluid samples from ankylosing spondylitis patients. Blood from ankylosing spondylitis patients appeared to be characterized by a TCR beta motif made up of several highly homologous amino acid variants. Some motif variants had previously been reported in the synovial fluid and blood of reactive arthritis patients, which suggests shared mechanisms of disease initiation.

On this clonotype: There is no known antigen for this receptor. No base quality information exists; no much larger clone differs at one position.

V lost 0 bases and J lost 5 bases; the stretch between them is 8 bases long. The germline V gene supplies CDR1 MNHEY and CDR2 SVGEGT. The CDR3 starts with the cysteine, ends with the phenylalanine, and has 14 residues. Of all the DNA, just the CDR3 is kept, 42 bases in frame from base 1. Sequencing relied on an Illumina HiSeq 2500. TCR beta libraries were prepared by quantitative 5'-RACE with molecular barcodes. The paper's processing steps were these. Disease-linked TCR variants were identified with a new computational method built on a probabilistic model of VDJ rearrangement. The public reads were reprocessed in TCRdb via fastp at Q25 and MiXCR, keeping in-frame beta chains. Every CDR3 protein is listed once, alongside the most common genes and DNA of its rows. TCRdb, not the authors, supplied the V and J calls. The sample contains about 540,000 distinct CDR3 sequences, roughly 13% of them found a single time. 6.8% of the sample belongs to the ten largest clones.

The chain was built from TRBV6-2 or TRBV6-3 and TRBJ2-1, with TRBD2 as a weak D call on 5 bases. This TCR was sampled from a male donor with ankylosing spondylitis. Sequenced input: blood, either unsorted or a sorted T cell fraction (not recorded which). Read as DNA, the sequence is TGTGCCAGCAGTTACTCTTCGACTAACAATGAGCAGTTCTTC. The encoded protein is CASSYSSTNNEQFF.